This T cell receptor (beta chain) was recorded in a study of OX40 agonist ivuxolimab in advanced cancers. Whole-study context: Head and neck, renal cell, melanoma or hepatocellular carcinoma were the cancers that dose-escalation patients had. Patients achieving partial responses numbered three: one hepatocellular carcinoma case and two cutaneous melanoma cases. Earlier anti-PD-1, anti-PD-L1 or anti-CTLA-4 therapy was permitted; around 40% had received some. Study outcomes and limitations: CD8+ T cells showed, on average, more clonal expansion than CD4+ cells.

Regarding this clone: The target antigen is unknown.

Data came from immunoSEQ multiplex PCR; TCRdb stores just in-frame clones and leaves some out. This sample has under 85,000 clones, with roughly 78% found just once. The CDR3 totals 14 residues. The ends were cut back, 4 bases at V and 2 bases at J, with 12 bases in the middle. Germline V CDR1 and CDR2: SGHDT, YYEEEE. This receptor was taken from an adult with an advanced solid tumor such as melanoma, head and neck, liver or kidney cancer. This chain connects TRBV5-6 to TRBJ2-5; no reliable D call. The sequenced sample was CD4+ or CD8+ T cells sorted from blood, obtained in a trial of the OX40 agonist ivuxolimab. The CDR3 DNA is TGTGCCAGCAGCCAGGTCCAAATTCAAGAGACCCAGTACTTC. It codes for CASSQVQIQETQYF.